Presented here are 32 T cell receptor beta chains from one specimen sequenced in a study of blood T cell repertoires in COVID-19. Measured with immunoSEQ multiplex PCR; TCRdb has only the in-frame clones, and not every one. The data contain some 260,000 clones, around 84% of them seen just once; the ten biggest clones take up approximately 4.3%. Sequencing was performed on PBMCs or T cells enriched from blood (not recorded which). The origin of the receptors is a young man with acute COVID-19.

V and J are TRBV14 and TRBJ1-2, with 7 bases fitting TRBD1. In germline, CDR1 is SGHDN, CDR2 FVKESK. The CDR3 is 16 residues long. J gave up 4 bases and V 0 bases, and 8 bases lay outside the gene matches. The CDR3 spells CASSQDRYTGAYGYTF. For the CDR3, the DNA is TGTGCCAGCAGCCAAGATCGGTATACAGGGGCCTATGGCTACACCTTC.

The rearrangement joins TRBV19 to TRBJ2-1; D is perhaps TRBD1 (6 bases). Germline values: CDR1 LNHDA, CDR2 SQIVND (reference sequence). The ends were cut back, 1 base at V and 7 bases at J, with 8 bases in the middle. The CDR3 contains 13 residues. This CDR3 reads CASSIGQGNEQFF. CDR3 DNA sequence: TGTGCCAGTAGTATAGGGCAGGGGAATGAGCAGTTCTTC.

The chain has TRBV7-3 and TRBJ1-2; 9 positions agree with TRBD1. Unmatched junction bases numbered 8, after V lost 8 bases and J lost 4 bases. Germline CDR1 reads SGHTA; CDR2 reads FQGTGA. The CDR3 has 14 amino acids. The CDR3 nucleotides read TGTGCCAGCGGGTACGGACAGGGGTTCTATGGCTACACCTTC. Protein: CASGYGQGFYGYTF.

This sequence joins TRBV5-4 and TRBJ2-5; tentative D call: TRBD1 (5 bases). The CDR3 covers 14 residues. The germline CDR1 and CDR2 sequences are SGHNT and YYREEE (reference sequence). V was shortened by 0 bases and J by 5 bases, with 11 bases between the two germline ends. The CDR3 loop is CASSLVGEGETQYF. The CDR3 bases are TGTGCCAGCAGCTTGGTAGGGGAAGGGGAGACCCAGTACTTC. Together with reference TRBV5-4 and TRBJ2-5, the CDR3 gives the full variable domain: ETGVTQSPTHLIKTRGQQVTLRCSSQSGHNTVSWYQQALGQGPQFIFQYYREEENGRGNFPPRFSGLQFPNYSSELNVNALELDDSALYLCASSLVGEGETQYFGPGTRLLVL.

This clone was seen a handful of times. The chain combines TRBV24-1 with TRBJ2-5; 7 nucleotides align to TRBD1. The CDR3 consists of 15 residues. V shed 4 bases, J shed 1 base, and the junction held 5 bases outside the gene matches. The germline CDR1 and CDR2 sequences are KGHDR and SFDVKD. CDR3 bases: TGTGCCACCAGTGAACCACAGGGGTTCCAAGAGACCCAGTACTTC. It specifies CATSEPQGFQETQYF.

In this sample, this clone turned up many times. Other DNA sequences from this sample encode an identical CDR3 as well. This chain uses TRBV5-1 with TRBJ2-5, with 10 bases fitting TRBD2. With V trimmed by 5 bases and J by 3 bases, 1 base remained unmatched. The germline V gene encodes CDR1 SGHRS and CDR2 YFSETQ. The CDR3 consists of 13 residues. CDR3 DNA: TGCGCCAGCAGTAGCGGGGGGAAAGAGACCCAGTACTTC. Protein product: CASSSGGKETQYF.

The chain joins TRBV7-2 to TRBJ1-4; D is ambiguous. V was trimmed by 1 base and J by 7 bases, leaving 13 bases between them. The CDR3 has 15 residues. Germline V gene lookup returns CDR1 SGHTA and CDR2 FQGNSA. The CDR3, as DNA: TGTGCCAGCAGCTTAGGAGTCGCTGGTCGTGAAAAACTGTTTTTT. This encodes CASSLGVAGREKLFF.

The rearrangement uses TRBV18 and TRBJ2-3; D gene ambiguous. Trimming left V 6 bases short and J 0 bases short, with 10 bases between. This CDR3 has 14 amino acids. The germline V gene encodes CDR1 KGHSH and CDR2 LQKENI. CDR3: CASSPTASTDTQYF. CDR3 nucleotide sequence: TGTGCCAGCTCCCCAACTGCTAGCACAGATACGCAGTATTTT. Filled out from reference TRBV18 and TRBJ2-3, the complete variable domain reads NAGVMQNPRHLVRRRGQEARLRCSPMKGHSHVYWYRQLPEEGLKFMVYLQKENIIDESGMPKERFSAEFPKEGPSILRIQQVVRGDSAAYFCASSPTASTDTQYFGPGTRLTVL.

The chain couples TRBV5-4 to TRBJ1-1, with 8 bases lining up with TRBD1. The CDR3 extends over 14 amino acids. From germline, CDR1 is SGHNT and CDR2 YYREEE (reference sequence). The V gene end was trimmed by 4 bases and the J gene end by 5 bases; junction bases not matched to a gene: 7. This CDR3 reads CASSPGTGRTEAFF. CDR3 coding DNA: TGTGCCAGCAGCCCGGGGACAGGACGAACTGAAGCTTTCTTT.

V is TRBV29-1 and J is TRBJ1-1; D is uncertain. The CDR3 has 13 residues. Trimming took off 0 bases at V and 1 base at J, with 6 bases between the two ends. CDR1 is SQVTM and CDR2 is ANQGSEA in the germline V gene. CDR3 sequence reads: CSVEDTGNTEAFF. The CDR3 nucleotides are TGCAGCGTTGAAGACACGGGGAACACTGAAGCTTTCTTT.

The CDR3 loop is CASSSWTSGRADEQYV. The CDR3, as DNA: TGTGCCAGCAGTTCCTGGACTAGCGGGAGGGCGGACGAGCAGTACGTC. This chain connects TRBV27 to TRBJ2-7; 15 nucleotides agree with TRBD2. The length of the CDR3 is 16 residues. V was pared by 4 bases and J by 5 bases, with 6 bases of the junction left unmatched. Germline V gene lookup returns CDR1 MNHEY and CDR2 SMNVEV (reference sequence).

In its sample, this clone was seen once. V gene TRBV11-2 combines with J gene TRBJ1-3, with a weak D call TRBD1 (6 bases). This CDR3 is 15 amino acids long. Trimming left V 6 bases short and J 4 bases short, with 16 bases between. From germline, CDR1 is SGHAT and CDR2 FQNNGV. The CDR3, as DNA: TGTGCCAGCAGTGGTACTCCAGGGGCAGGAAACACCATATATTTT. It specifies CASSGTPGAGNTIYF.

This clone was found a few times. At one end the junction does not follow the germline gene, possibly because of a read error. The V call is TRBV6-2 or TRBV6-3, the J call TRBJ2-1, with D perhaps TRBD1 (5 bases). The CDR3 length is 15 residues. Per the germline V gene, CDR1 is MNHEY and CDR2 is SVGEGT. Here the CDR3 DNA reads TGTGCCAGCAGTTACTCGGGGCAGGCCTACGATGAGCAGTTCTTC. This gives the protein CASSYSGQAYDEQFF.

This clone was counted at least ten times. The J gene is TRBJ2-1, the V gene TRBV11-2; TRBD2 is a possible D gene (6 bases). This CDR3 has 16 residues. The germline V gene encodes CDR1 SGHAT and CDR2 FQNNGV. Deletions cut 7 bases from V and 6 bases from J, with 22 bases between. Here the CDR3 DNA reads TGTGCCAGCATCAACAATCGGGGGAAGGGAAGCAATGAGCAGTTCTTC. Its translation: CASINNRGKGSNEQFF.

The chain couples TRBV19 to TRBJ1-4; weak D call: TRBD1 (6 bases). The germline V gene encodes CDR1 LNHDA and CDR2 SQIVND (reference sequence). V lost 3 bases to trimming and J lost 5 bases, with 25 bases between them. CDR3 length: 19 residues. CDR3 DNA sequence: TGTGCCAGTAGTATCCGAACTCAGGGGTTCTATTACGTGAATGAAAAACTGTTTTTT. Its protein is CASSIRTQGFYYVNEKLFF. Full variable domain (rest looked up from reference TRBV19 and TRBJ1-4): DGGITQSPKYLFRKEGQNVTLSCEQNLNHDAMYWYRQDPGQGLRLIYYSQIVNDFQKGDIAEGYSVSREKKESFPLTVTSAQKNPTAFYLCASSIRTQGFYYVNEKLFFGSGTQLSVL.

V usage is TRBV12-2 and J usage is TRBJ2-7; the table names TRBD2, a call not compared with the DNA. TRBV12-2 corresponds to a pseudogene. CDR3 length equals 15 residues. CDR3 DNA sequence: TGTGCAAGTCGCTTACAGACTAGCGGGAGATGTGAGCAGTACGTC. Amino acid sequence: CASRLQTSGRCEQYV.

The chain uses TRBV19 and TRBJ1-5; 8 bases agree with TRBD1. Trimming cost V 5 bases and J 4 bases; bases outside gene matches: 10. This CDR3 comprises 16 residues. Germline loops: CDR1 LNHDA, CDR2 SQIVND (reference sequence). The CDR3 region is CASSQNRGDPNQPQHF. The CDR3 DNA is TGTGCCAGTAGTCAAAACAGGGGGGATCCTAATCAGCCCCAGCATTTT. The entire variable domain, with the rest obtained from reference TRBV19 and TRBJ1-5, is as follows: DGGITQSPKYLFRKEGQNVTLSCEQNLNHDAMYWYRQDPGQGLRLIYYSQIVNDFQKGDIAEGYSVSREKKESFPLTVTSAQKNPTAFYLCASSQNRGDPNQPQHFGDGTRLSIL.

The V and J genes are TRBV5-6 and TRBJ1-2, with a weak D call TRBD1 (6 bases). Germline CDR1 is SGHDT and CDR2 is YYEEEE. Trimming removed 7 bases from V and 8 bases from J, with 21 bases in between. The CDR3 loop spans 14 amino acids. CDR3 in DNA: TGTGCCAGCGACTTTGAGGACAGCAAGAAAGGCTACACCTTC. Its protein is CASDFEDSKKGYTF.

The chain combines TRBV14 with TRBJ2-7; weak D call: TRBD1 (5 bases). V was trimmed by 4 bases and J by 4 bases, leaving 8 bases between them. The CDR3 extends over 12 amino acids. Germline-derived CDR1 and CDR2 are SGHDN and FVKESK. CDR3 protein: CASSLAGYEQYV. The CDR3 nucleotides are TGTGCCAGCAGCCTAGCAGGGTACGAGCAGTACGTC.

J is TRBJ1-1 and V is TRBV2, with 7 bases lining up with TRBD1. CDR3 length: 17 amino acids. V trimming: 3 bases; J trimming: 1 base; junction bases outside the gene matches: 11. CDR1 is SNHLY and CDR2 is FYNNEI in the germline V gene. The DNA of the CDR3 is TGTGCCAGCAGTGAGCCTATTACGGACAGGTCGAACACTGAAGCTTTCTTT. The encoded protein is CASSEPITDRSNTEAFF.

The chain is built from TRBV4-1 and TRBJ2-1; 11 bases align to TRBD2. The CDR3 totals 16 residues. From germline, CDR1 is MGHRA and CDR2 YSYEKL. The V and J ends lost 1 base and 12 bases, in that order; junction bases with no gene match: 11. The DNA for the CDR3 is TGCGCCAGCAGCCAAGTCGGTAGCGGGGGGGCCTCTTCGCAGTTCTTC. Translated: CASSQVGSGGASSQFF.

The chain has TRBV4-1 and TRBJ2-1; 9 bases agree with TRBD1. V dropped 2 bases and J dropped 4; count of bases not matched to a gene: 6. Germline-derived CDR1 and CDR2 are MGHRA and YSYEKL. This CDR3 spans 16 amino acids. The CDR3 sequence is CASSQKTGGKYNEQFF. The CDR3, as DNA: TGCGCCAGCAGCCAAAAGACAGGGGGGAAGTACAATGAGCAGTTCTTC.

The CDR3 nucleotides read TGTGCCAGTAGCAAAGGGAGAGCTAGCAATCAGCCCCAGCATTTT. This codes for CASSKGRASNQPQHF. J is TRBJ1-5 and V is TRBV19; no definite D call. Germline V gene data show CDR1 as LNHDA and CDR2 as SQIVND (reference sequence). The V gene lost 6 bases and the J gene lost 0 bases, with 12 bases spanning the gap. The CDR3 sequence is 15 residues long.

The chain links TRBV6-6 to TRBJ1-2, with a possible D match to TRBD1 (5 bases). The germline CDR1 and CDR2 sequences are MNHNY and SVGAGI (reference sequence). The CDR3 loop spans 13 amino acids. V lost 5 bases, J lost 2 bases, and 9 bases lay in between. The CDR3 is CASSVRENYGYTF. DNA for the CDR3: TGTGCCAGCAGTGTCAGGGAAAACTATGGCTACACCTTC.

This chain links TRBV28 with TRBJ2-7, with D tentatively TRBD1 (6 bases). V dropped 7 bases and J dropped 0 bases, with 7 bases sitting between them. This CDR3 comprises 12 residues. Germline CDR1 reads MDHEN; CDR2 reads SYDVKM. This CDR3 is CASKGDSYEQYV. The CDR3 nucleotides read TGTGCCAGCAAGGGGGACTCCTACGAGCAGTACGTC.

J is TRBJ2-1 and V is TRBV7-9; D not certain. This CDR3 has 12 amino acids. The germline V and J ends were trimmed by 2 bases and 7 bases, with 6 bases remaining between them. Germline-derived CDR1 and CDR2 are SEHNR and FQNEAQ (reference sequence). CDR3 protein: CASSLKANEQFF. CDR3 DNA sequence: TGTGCCAGCAGCTTAAAAGCGAATGAGCAGTTCTTC.

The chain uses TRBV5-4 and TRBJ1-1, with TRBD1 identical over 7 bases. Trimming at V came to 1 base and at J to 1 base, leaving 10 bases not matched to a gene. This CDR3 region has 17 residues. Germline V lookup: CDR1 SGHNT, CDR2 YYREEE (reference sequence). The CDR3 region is CASSLTPNRDRNTEAFF. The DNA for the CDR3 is TGTGCCAGCAGCTTGACCCCTAACCGGGACAGGAACACTGAAGCTTTCTTT.

The CDR3 protein is CASSLILAGVYTGELFF. The CDR3 DNA is TGTGCCAGCAGCTTAATCCTAGCGGGAGTATACACCGGGGAGCTGTTTTTT. This sequence joins TRBV11-3 and TRBJ2-2; 10 nucleotides align to TRBD2. J lost 3 bases, V lost 2 bases, and 6 bases had no gene match. The CDR3 runs to 17 residues. Per germline, CDR1 SGHNT and CDR2 YENEEA. Together with reference TRBV11-3 and TRBJ2-2, the CDR3 gives the full variable domain: EAGVVQSPRYKIIEKKQPVAFWCNPISGHNTLYWYLQNLGQGPELLIRYENEEAVDDSQLPKDRFSAERLKGVDSTLKIQPAELGDSAVYLCASSLILAGVYTGELFFGEGSRLTVL.

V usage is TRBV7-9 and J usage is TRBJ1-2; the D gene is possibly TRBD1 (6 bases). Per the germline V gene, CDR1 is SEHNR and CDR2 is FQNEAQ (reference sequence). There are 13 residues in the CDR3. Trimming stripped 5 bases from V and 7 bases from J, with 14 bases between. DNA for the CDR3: TGTGCCAGCAGCCCCGAACAGGGAAGTGGCTACACCTTC. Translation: CASSPEQGSGYTF.

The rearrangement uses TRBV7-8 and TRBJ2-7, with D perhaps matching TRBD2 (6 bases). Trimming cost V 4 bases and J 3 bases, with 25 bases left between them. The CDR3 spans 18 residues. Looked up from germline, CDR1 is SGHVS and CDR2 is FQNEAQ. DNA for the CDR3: TGTGCCAGCAGCTCCCCGGGGGTTGGTCTCTTTGACAGCTACGAGCAGTACGTC. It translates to CASSSPGVGLFDSYEQYV.

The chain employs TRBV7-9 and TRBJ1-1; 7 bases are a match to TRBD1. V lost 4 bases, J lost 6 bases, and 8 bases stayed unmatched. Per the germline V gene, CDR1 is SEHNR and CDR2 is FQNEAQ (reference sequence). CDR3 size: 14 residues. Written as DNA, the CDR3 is TGTGCCAGCAGCTCAGACAGGGTGGCCGCTGAAGCTTTCTTT. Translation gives CASSSDRVAAEAFF.

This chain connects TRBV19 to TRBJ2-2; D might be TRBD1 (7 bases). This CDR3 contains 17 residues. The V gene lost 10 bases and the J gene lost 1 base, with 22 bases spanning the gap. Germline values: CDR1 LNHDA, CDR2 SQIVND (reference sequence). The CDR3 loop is CATRLQGKAGNTGELFF. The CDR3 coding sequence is TGTGCCACCCGATTACAGGGGAAAGCGGGGAACACCGGGGAGCTGTTTTTT.